This T cell receptor beta chain appears in the sequencing data of a study of T-cell reconstitution after alpha-beta-depleted transplantation in children (dated by TCRdb to 2016 to 2018). In terms of the full investigation: Using TCR repertoire profiling, the study quantitatively followed how T-cell immune reconstitution unfolded in children after TCRalphabeta/CD19-depleted allogeneic hematopoietic cell transplantation.

Trimming removed 4 bases from V and 7 bases from J, leaving 12 bases between the germline ends. The germline V gene gives CDR1 as KGHDR and CDR2 as SFDVKD. Including cysteine and phenylalanine, the CDR3 has 13 amino acids. Only CDR3 DNA is held: 39 bases, read in frame from base 1. As regards this clonotype: Its antigen has not been determined. No much larger clone is present one base from it, and per-base qualities are unavailable.

The protocol used for the library was PCR. TCRdb shows the sequencer as Illumina HiSeq 2500. Molecular barcoding was employed in the preparation of TCR libraries, with unique molecular identifiers being used to normalize TCRbeta repertoire quantification. TCRdb trimmed public reads at Q25 via fastp, called clones via MiXCR and kept in-frame beta chains. Entries are consolidated by CDR3 protein sequence, retaining the most common genes and DNA. The table for this sample lists about 610,000 distinct CDR3 sequences; more than 9% of them were counted only once. The ten largest account for less than 5% of the sample.

The origin of this receptor is a human donor who donated a stem cell graft to a child with acute myeloid leukemia. The sequence is built from TRBV24-1 and TRBJ2-5; too little of a D gene remains to name it. The sequences come from PBMCs from the stem cell graft donor, collected from the stem cell graft. The CDR3 here reads CATSDEAGRTQYF. At the DNA level, the sequence is TGTGCCACCAGTGACGAGGCAGGTCGGACCCAGTACTTC.